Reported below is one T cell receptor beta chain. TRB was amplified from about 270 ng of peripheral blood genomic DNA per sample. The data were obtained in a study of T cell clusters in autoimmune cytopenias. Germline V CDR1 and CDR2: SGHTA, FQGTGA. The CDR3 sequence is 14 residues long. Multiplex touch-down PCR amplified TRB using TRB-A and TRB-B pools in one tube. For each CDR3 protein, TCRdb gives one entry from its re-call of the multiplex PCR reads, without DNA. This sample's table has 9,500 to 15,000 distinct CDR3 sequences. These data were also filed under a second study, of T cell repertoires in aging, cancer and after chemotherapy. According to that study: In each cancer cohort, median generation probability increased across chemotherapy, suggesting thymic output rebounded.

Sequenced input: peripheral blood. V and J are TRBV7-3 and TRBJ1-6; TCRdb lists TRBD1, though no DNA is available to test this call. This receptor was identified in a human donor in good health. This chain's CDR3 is CASSQDRLNSPLHF.